This passage covers 25 T cell receptor beta chains from one sample sequenced in a study of T cell repertoires in cytomegalovirus infection. TCRdb redid the calling of the reads with MiXCR, one entry per CDR3 protein. Among 200,000 or so distinct CDR3 sequences listed, 28% were seen once. The sequenced sample was PBMCs. All receptors derive from a human donor in good health (CMV status not recorded). Some clones in this sample may be carry-over from other donors' samples.

V usage is TRBV6-2 or TRBV6-3 and J usage is TRBJ2-7, with unresolved D. Trimming took 2 bases from V and 7 from J, leaving 12 bases between them. Germline V gene sequence: CDR1 MNHEY, CDR2 SVGEGT. This CDR3 has 13 residues. This chain's CDR3 is CASSYIPEGEQYF. The CDR3 nucleotides read TGTGCCAGCAGTTACATCCCAGAAGGGGAGCAGTACTTC.

The chain is built from TRBV10-3 and TRBJ1-6, with a possible D match to TRBD1 (5 bases). The CDR3 length is 14 residues. The ends were cut back, 4 bases at V and 6 bases at J, with 10 bases in the middle. From germline, CDR1 is ENHRY and CDR2 SYGVKD. The CDR3 loop reads CAISVNGANSPLHF. The CDR3 bases are TGTGCCATCAGTGTCAACGGGGCTAATTCACCCCTCCACTTT.

The V call is TRBV7-2, the J call TRBJ1-3, with 7 nucleotides matching TRBD1. V was pared by 4 bases and J by 0 bases, with 9 bases of the junction left unmatched. There are 17 residues in the CDR3. Looked up from germline, CDR1 is SGHTA and CDR2 is FQGNSA. CDR3 residues: CASSSDRALTSGNTIYF. In DNA, the CDR3 is TGTGCCAGCAGCTCCGACAGGGCCCTGACCTCTGGAAACACCATATATTTT.

Concerning this clonotype itself: An end of the junction does not agree with germline; a read error may underlie this. The chain carries TRBV7-2 and TRBJ2-3, with D hard to call. This CDR3 has 14 residues. CDR1 and CDR2 from the germline V gene are SGHTA and FQGNSA. The CDR3 DNA sequence: TGTGTCAGCAGCTTATCCCAGGCCGGGGATACGCAGTATTTT. Its protein product is CVSSLSQAGDTQYF.

The chain links TRBV20-1 to TRBJ1-5; TRBD1 is a possible D gene (6 bases). In germline, CDR1 is DFQATT, CDR2 SNEGSKA (reference sequence). The CDR3 spans 16 residues. V lost 4 bases and J lost 2, with 18 bases in between. The CDR3, as DNA: TGCAGTGCTACTACAGGGTCCCACCGGGGCAATCAGCCCCAGCATTTT. Its protein is CSATTGSHRGNQPQHF.

This clonotype has only one observation. V and J are TRBV19 and TRBJ2-5, with D possibly matching TRBD2 (6 bases). CDR3 size: 13 residues. Trimming pared 9 bases from V and 0 bases from J, leaving 11 bases between. Looked up from germline, CDR1 is LNHDA and CDR2 is SQIVND (reference sequence). CDR3 region: CASARGNQETQYF. As DNA, the CDR3 is TGTGCCAGCGCCCGGGGGAACCAAGAGACCCAGTACTTC.

The CDR3: CASSFEALNTEAFF. As DNA, the CDR3 is TGTGCCAGCAGTTTCGAGGCCCTGAACACTGAAGCTTTCTTT. J is TRBJ1-1 and V is TRBV12-3 or TRBV12-4; D gene ambiguous. The CDR3 totals 14 residues. V lost 3 bases and J lost 0, with 8 bases in between.

The chain couples TRBV11-2 to TRBJ2-1; 8 bases match TRBD2. V dropped 3 bases and J dropped 1; count of bases not matched to a gene: 5. The CDR3 has 16 amino acids. Germline values: CDR1 SGHAT, CDR2 FQNNGV. CDR3 region: CASSLAGGHSYNEQFF. The CDR3 DNA sequence: TGTGCCAGCAGCTTGGCGGGGGGCCATTCCTACAATGAGCAGTTCTTC. Filled out from reference TRBV11-2 and TRBJ2-1, the complete variable domain reads EAGVAQSPRYKIIEKRQSVAFWCNPISGHATLYWYQQILGQGPKLLIQFQNNGVVDDSQLPKDRFSAERLKGVDSTLKIQPAKLEDSAVYLCASSLAGGHSYNEQFFGPGTRLTVL.

This clonotype was observed at least ten times. The gene calls are TRBV7-2 and TRBJ2-6; no firm D call. This CDR3 region has 13 residues. V dropped 5 bases and J dropped 0 bases, with 2 bases sitting between them. Germline V gene data show CDR1 as SGHTA and CDR2 as FQGNSA. The DNA of the CDR3 is TGTGCCAGCAGCCCCTCTGGGGCCAACGTCCTGACTTTC. Protein: CASSPSGANVLTF.

The V call is TRBV7-8, the J call TRBJ2-5; D not resolved. This CDR3 is built from 14 residues. V lost 7 bases, J lost 4 bases, and 16 bases lay in between. The V gene's germline CDR1 is SGHVS and CDR2 FQNEAQ. CDR3 loop: CASNPRQGRETQYF. CDR3 DNA: TGTGCCAGCAACCCTCGACAAGGGCGAGAGACCCAGTACTTC.

This clonotype came up many times. This chain links TRBV7-2 with TRBJ2-2; 8 bases fit TRBD2. Unmatched junction bases numbered 12, after V lost 5 bases and J lost 7 bases. CDR3 length equals 16 residues. Germline CDR1 reads SGHTA; CDR2 reads FQGNSA. Here the CDR3 DNA reads TGTGCCAGCAGCCTCACTCCGGGGGGGGCCGTCGGGGAGCTGTTTTTT. This sequence encodes CASSLTPGGAVGELFF. The whole variable domain, remainder taken from reference TRBV7-2 and TRBJ2-2, is GAGVSQSPSNKVTEKGKDVELRCDPISGHTALYWYRQSLGQGLEFLIYFQGNSAPDKSGLPSDRFSAERTGGSVSTLTIQRTQQEDSAVYLCASSLTPGGAVGELFFGEGSRLTVL.

This clonotype showed up just a few times. CDR3 DNA sequence: TGTGCCAGCAGTTTATCCGGCAGGGGAGATGGCTACACCTTC. Translated, it gives CASSLSGRGDGYTF. V gene TRBV28 combines with J gene TRBJ1-2; D possibly corresponds to TRBD1 (6 bases). Germline values: CDR1 MDHEN, CDR2 SYDVKM. Trimming cost V 1 base and J 6 bases, with 12 bases left between them. This CDR3 has 14 amino acids.

CDR3 in DNA: TGTGCCAGCAGTTATGACAGGGGTTCGGCTGAAGCTTTCTTT. Translated: CASSYDRGSAEAFF. The chain is built from TRBV7-3 and TRBJ1-1; TRBD1 matches 8 bases. Trimming at V came to 6 bases and at J to 6 bases, leaving 9 bases not matched to a gene. Per the germline V gene, CDR1 is SGHTA and CDR2 is FQGTGA. The length of the CDR3 is 14 residues. Based on the CDR3 plus reference TRBV7-3 and TRBJ1-1, the full variable domain is GAGVSQTPSNKVTEKGKYVELRCDPISGHTALYWYRQSLGQGPEFLIYFQGTGAADDSGLPNDRFFAVRPEGSVSTLKIQRTERGDSAVYLCASSYDRGSAEAFFGQGTRLTVV.

V usage is TRBV12-3 or TRBV12-4 and J usage is TRBJ1-1; possible D gene TRBD1, 5 bases. This CDR3 region has 14 residues. The ends were cut back, 7 bases at V and 2 bases at J, with 14 bases in the middle. In DNA, the CDR3 is TGTGCCAGCATTCTTTCCGGGGGAAACACTGAAGCTTTCTTT. Its translation is CASILSGGNTEAFF.

This clonotype came up a few times. The V call is TRBV5-5, the J call TRBJ2-5; D gene ambiguous. The length of the CDR3 is 14 residues. Looked up from germline, CDR1 is SGHKS and CDR2 is YYEKEE (reference sequence). The V end was cut by 4 bases, the J end by 1 base, with 11 bases between. This chain's CDR3 is CASSLYRAQETQYF. CDR3 sequence (DNA): TGTGCCAGCAGCCTCTACCGGGCCCAAGAGACCCAGTACTTC. Looking up the rest from reference TRBV5-5 and TRBJ2-5 gives the full variable domain: DAGVTQSPTHLIKTRGQQVTLRCSPISGHKSVSWYQQVLGQGPQFIFQYYEKEERGRGNFPDRFSARQFPNYSSELNVNALLLGDSALYLCASSLYRAQETQYFGPGTRLLVL.

The V gene is TRBV4-2, the J gene TRBJ2-4, with 10 bases identical to TRBD1. The CDR3 loop spans 18 amino acids. CDR1 LGHNA and CDR2 YNFKEQ come from the germline V gene. The V segment lost 3 bases and the J segment 1 base; nucleotides outside the gene matches: 9. Here the CDR3 reads CASSQFDRGQRAKNIQYF. DNA for the CDR3: TGTGCCAGCAGCCAGTTCGACAGGGGGCAGAGGGCCAAAAACATTCAGTACTTC.

The rearrangement links TRBV6-2 or TRBV6-3 to TRBJ2-7; no clear D gene. CDR1 is MNHEY, CDR2 SVGEGT, per germline. This CDR3 spans 14 amino acids. V lost 0 bases to trimming and J lost 2 bases, with 8 bases between them. The CDR3 coding sequence is TGTGCCAGCAGTTACTCGACGGCCGCCTACGAGCAGTACTTC. The encoded protein is CASSYSTAAYEQYF.

The rearrangement uses TRBV7-2 and TRBJ2-2, with D unresolved. Trimming cost V 6 bases and J 6 bases, with 8 bases left between them. CDR3 length: 12 amino acids. Germline lookup yields CDR1 SGHTA and CDR2 FQGNSA. The CDR3 bases are TGTGCCAGCAGTCGAGTGGCCGGGGAGCTGTTTTTT. It codes for CASSRVAGELFF. The variable domain in full, with the rest retrieved from reference TRBV7-2 and TRBJ2-2, is GAGVSQSPSNKVTEKGKDVELRCDPISGHTALYWYRQSLGQGLEFLIYFQGNSAPDKSGLPSDRFSAERTGGSVSTLTIQRTQQEDSAVYLCASSRVAGELFFGEGSRLTVL.

This clonotype was seen only a few times. V and J are TRBV15 and TRBJ2-7; no reliable D call. V was pared by 2 bases and J by 6 bases, with 14 bases between. This CDR3 region has 14 residues. The germline gives CDR1 LNHNV, CDR2 YYDKDF (reference sequence). The CDR3 DNA reads as TGTGCCACCAGCAGACCTAGAAAGGGTGCCGAGCAGTACTTC. Translated: CATSRPRKGAEQYF. Full variable domain (rest looked up from reference TRBV15 and TRBJ2-7): DAMVIQNPRYQVTQFGKPVTLSCSQTLNHNVMYWYQQKSSQAPKLLFHYYDKDFNNEADTPDNFQSRRPNTSFCFLDIRSPGLGDTAMYLCATSRPRKGAEQYFGPGTRLTVT.

The chain combines TRBV29-1 with TRBJ1-2; D gene uncertain. Trimming pared 7 bases from V and 6 bases from J, leaving 12 bases between. The CDR3 consists of 11 residues. CDR1 SQVTM and CDR2 ANQGSEA come from the germline V gene. DNA of the CDR3: TGCAGCGCTGCGATCGCTGATGGCTACACCTTC. Its protein product is CSAAIADGYTF.

This clonotype was detected once. The gene calls are TRBV20-1 and TRBJ1-1; D perhaps matches TRBD1 (6 bases). The V end lost 6 bases, the J end lost 7 bases, and 15 bases lay between the germline ends. The CDR3 has 12 amino acids. Germline loops: CDR1 DFQATT, CDR2 SNEGSKA (reference sequence). CDR3 coding DNA: TGCAGTGCCCTAAGGGGGGGCGGTGAAGCTTTCTTT. Residues: CSALRGGGEAFF.

The chain uses TRBV5-1 and TRBJ1-1; D ambiguous. Trimming stripped 1 base from V and 3 bases from J, with 10 bases between. CDR1 and CDR2 (germline): SGHRS, YFSETQ. This CDR3 is 14 amino acids long. The CDR3 region is CASSLRGLDTEAFF. The DNA for the CDR3 is TGCGCCAGCAGCTTGAGAGGGCTCGACACTGAAGCTTTCTTT.

This chain's CDR3 is CASRTTGLNQPQHF. The CDR3 DNA sequence: TGTGCCAGCAGAACGACAGGGTTAAATCAGCCCCAGCATTTT. The rearrangement uses TRBV12-3 or TRBV12-4 and TRBJ1-5, with TRBD1 matching over 7 bases. J gave up 4 bases and V 6 bases, and 6 bases lay outside the gene matches. CDR3 size: 14 residues.

This clonotype appeared many times. V and J are TRBV11-2 and TRBJ2-1; 7 bases are a match to TRBD2. Unmatched junction bases numbered 12, after V lost 6 bases and J lost 7 bases. Germline CDR1 is SGHAT and CDR2 is FQNNGV. The CDR3 has 15 amino acids. Here the CDR3 reads CASSTSSYGGNEQFF. The CDR3 region has the DNA TGTGCCAGCAGTACCTCCTCGTACGGGGGGAATGAGCAGTTCTTC.

This clonotype has just a few counts. The chain combines TRBV6-5 with TRBJ1-2, with D maybe TRBD1 (5 bases). The CDR3 is 11 residues long. Deletions cut 5 bases from V and 6 bases from J, with 7 bases between. From germline, CDR1 is MNHEY and CDR2 SVGAGI. In nucleotides, the CDR3 is TGTGCCAGCAGTCCGGGGGATGGCTACACCTTC. This codes for CASSPGDGYTF.